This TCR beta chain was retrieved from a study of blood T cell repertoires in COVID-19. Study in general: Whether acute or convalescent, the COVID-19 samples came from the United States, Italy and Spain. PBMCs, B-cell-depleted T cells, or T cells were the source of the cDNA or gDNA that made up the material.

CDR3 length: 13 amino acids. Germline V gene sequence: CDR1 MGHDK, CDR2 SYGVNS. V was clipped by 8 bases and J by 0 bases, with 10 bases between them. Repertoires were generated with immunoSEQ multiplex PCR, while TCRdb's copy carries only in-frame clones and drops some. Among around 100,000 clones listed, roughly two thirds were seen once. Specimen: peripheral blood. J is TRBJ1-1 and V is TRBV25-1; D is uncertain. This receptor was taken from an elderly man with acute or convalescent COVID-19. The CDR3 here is CASSRNLNTEAFF. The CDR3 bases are TGTGCCAGCTCGAGAAACCTGAACACTGAAGCTTTCTTT. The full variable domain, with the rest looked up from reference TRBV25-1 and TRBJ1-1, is EADIYQTPRYLVIGTGKKITLECSQTMGHDKMYWYQQDPGMELHLIHYSYGVNSTEKGDLSSESTVSRIRTEHFPLTLESARPSHTSQYLCASSRNLNTEAFFGQGTRLTVV.